Below, 7 T cell receptor beta chains from the same sample are listed, as sequenced in a study of T cell repertoires in cytomegalovirus infection. No antigen is known for these receptors. TCRdb reprocessed the reads with MiXCR, giving one entry per CDR3 protein. The sample has 830,000 or so distinct CDR3 sequences; around a third are singletons. The sample in question was cultured CD8+ T cells from PBMCs, obtained from culture after CMV antigen stimulation. The receptors stem from a human donor in good health (CMV status not recorded). Some clones in this sample may be carry-over from other donors' samples.

J is TRBJ1-2 and V is TRBV5-5, with D unclear. The CDR3 runs to 13 residues. Germline V gene data show CDR1 as SGHKS and CDR2 as YYEKEE (reference sequence). Trimming left V 3 bases short and J 8 bases short, with 14 bases between. CDR3 bases: TGTGCCAGCAGCTCTGGGAACGTACAAGGCTACACCTTC. Its protein is CASSSGNVQGYTF.

The J gene is TRBJ1-5, the V gene TRBV10-2, with a weak D call TRBD1 (5 bases). Germline CDR1 WSHSY, CDR2 SAAADI. Between the trimmed V and J ends, which lost 0 bases and 3 bases, there was a span of 6 bases. There are 14 residues in the CDR3. Here the CDR3 DNA reads TGCGCCAGCAGTGAGTCGGGGCACAATCAGCCCCAGCATTTT. Translating it yields CASSESGHNQPQHF.

The chain carries TRBV27 and TRBJ2-2; the D is unclear. The length of the CDR3 is 13 residues. V was clipped by 3 bases and J by 7 bases, with 9 bases between them. CDR1 and CDR2 (germline): MNHEY, SMNVEV (reference sequence). CDR3 in amino acids: CASSFRVNGELFF. CDR3 bases: TGTGCCAGCAGTTTTCGAGTAAACGGGGAGCTGTTTTTT.

This clonotype has just a few counts. The chain employs TRBV5-1 and TRBJ1-3; 7 bases fit TRBD1. Germline CDR1 SGHRS, CDR2 YFSETQ. The length of the CDR3 is 14 residues. The V segment lost 5 bases and the J segment 3 bases; nucleotides outside the gene matches: 5. CDR3 loop: CASRNRTGGNTIYF. The CDR3 coding sequence is TGCGCCAGCAGAAACCGGACAGGTGGAAACACCATATATTTT.

This sequence joins TRBV7-6 and TRBJ2-7, with D perhaps matching TRBD1 (6 bases). Germline V gives CDR1 SGHVS, CDR2 FNYEAQ. V shed 3 bases and J shed 6 bases, with 15 bases lying between them. This CDR3 contains 14 residues. The DNA for the CDR3 is TGTGCCAGCAGCTTTCCGGGACACCCTGGCGAGCAGTACGTC. It specifies CASSFPGHPGEQYV.

V usage is TRBV2 and J usage is TRBJ2-4; no firm D call. Trimming stripped 7 bases from V and 0 bases from J, with 13 bases between. There are 15 residues in the CDR3. Germline CDR1 is SNHLY and CDR2 is FYNNEI. Here the CDR3 DNA reads TGTGCCAGCACTGGCCGCCAGGTAGCCAAAAACATTCAGTACTTC. Translated: CASTGRQVAKNIQYF.

The genes are TRBV5-5 and TRBJ1-2, with D possibly being TRBD1 (6 bases). In germline, CDR1 is SGHKS, CDR2 YYEKEE (reference sequence). The CDR3 has 13 amino acids. V lost 7 bases and J lost 0, with 10 bases in between. DNA for the CDR3: TGTGCCAGCTGGGGGACAACTAACTATGGCTACACCTTC. This gives the protein CASWGTTNYGYTF. Filled out from reference TRBV5-5 and TRBJ1-2, the complete variable domain reads DAGVTQSPTHLIKTRGQQVTLRCSPISGHKSVSWYQQVLGQGPQFIFQYYEKEERGRGNFPDRFSARQFPNYSSELNVNALLLGDSALYLCASWGTTNYGYTFGSGTRLTVV.